These 19 T cell receptor beta chains were all obtained from the same sample, sequenced in a study of technical replicates of blood from a handful of donors (TCRdb year 2017). The library came from the immunoSEQ multiplex PCR assay. Not all clones reach the TCRdb copy of this immuneACCESS table, which keeps in-frame sequences only. Checked studies attribute under half of the gap to unresolved V genes and leave the rest unexplained. This sample gives roughly 72,000 clones in total; roughly 96% of them show up just once. About 0.34% of the sample belongs to the ten largest clones. Sequenced sample: T cells isolated from PBMCs. Receptors originate from a human donor in good health.

The chain combines TRBV27 with TRBJ2-2, with D unclear. Germline V gene data show CDR1 as MNHEY and CDR2 as SMNVEV (reference sequence). The CDR3 contains 14 residues. V dropped 3 bases and J dropped 1 base, with 6 bases sitting between them. The CDR3 loop reads CASSFQRNTGELFF. The CDR3 DNA follows: TGTGCCAGCAGTTTTCAGCGGAACACCGGGGAGCTGTTTTTT.

The genes are TRBV11-2 and TRBJ2-7, with a tentative D call TRBD1 (5 bases). There are 14 residues in the CDR3. The ends were cut back, 5 bases at V and 3 bases at J, with 14 bases in the middle. Germline CDR1 and CDR2: SGHAT and FQNNGV. This CDR3 reads CASSLGKGHYEQYF. The CDR3 DNA follows: TGTGCCAGCAGCCTCGGAAAGGGGCACTACGAGCAGTACTTC.

The chain has TRBV6-6 and TRBJ2-5; perhaps TRBD2 as D (5 bases). This CDR3 is built from 15 residues. Germline values: CDR1 MNHNY, CDR2 SVGAGI (reference sequence). V was clipped by 0 bases and J by 5 bases, with 13 bases between them. DNA for the CDR3: TGTGCCAGCAGTTACTCCCCACAAACGGGGGAGACCCAGTACTTC. Its translation is CASSYSPQTGETQYF.

The rearrangement uses TRBV5-1 and TRBJ1-4; no reliable D call. Trimming removed 4 bases from V and 3 bases from J, with 13 bases in between. The CDR3 consists of 15 residues. CDR1 SGHRS and CDR2 YFSETQ come from the germline V gene. CDR3 region: CASSDHKGANEKLFF. CDR3 DNA sequence: TGCGCCAGCAGCGATCATAAGGGAGCTAATGAAAAACTGTTTTTT.

This chain joins TRBV5-1 and TRBJ1-3; TRBD1 might be the D (5 bases). Trimming shortened V by 0 bases and J by 3 bases, and 10 bases separated the two germline ends. The CDR3 has 15 residues. CDR1 and CDR2 (germline): SGHRS, YFSETQ. This CDR3 is CASSLEAGLGNTIYF. The DNA for the CDR3 is TGCGCCAGCAGCTTGGAGGCAGGGCTTGGAAACACCATATATTTT.

This chain links TRBV5-1 with TRBJ2-2, with unresolved D. CDR1 and CDR2 from the germline V gene are SGHRS and YFSETQ. There are 13 residues in the CDR3. Trimming removed 1 base at V and 4 bases at J, with 5 bases between. CDR3 amino acids: CASSLLLTGELFF. The CDR3 DNA sequence: TGCGCCAGCAGCTTGCTCCTCACCGGGGAGCTGTTTTTT.

The V gene is TRBV6-6, the J gene TRBJ1-4; tentative D call: TRBD1 (5 bases). Trimming shortened V by 2 bases and J by 4 bases, and 5 bases separated the two germline ends. Germline CDR1 reads MNHNY; CDR2 reads SVGAGI (reference sequence). The length of the CDR3 is 13 residues. The CDR3 loop reads CASSYRGNEKLFF. The CDR3 nucleotides read TGTGCCAGCAGTTACAGGGGTAATGAAAAACTGTTTTTT.

The chain employs TRBV27 and TRBJ2-3; D is unresolved. V shed 8 bases and J shed 1 base, with 16 bases lying between them. There are 15 residues in the CDR3. CDR1 is MNHEY, CDR2 SMNVEV, per germline (reference sequence). The CDR3: CASLPLQSGTDTQYF. The CDR3 bases are TGTGCCAGCCTTCCCCTTCAAAGCGGCACAGATACGCAGTATTTT.

The rearrangement joins TRBV5-4 to TRBJ2-5, with a possible D match to TRBD2 (6 bases). This CDR3 spans 15 amino acids. Trimming stripped 3 bases from V and 2 bases from J, with 14 bases between. The germline gives CDR1 SGHNT, CDR2 YYREEE (reference sequence). DNA for the CDR3: TGTGCCAGCAGCTCCGTCGGGGGTAATCAAGAGACCCAGTACTTC. It is translated as CASSSVGGNQETQYF.

CDR3 sequence reads: CASAGGAPYEQYF. CDR3 in DNA: TGTGCCAGCGCGGGAGGGGCACCCTACGAGCAGTACTTC. The chain uses TRBV9 and TRBJ2-7, with 9 bases lining up with TRBD2. The CDR3 spans 13 residues. The ends lost 7 bases at V and 2 bases at J; junction bases unmatched: 4. Germline CDR1 is SGDLS and CDR2 is YYNGEE.

The chain joins TRBV6-6 to TRBJ2-7; D is perhaps TRBD2 (7 bases). CDR1 MNHNY and CDR2 SVGAGI come from the germline V gene (reference sequence). The ends were cut back, 4 bases at V and 6 bases at J, with 13 bases in the middle. This CDR3 spans 13 amino acids. CDR3 sequence (DNA): TGTGCCAGCAGTTTTGGAGGGGGGGTCGAGCAGTACTTC. Its translation: CASSFGGGVEQYF.

J is TRBJ1-1 and V is TRBV28; 10 bases line up with TRBD1. The V and J ends lost 0 bases and 2 bases, in that order; junction bases with no gene match: 6. This CDR3 is built from 17 residues. CDR1 is MDHEN, CDR2 SYDVKM, per germline. The CDR3 spells CASSLWGDRGRNTEAFF. For the CDR3, the DNA is TGTGCCAGCAGTTTATGGGGAGACAGGGGGCGCAACACTGAAGCTTTCTTT.

V usage is TRBV28 and J usage is TRBJ1-4; perhaps TRBD1 as D (5 bases). The CDR3 covers 16 residues. Looked up from germline, CDR1 is MDHEN and CDR2 is SYDVKM. V lost 5 bases and J 10 bases, leaving 23 bases between the germline ends. Here the CDR3 reads CASSPLLWQGFGKLFF. The CDR3 bases are TGTGCCAGCAGTCCCCTCCTATGGCAGGGATTCGGAAAACTGTTTTTT.

This rearrangement joins TRBV5-1 to TRBJ2-1; tentatively, D is TRBD1 (5 bases). The CDR3 runs to 15 residues. The germline gives CDR1 SGHRS, CDR2 YFSETQ. V was cut by 0 bases and J by 7 bases, with 14 bases left in between. CDR3 DNA sequence: TGCGCCAGCAGCTTGGGCAGGGTTCTTCCAAATGAGCAGTTCTTC. As protein: CASSLGRVLPNEQFF.

CDR3 region: CASSPEQGISGNTIYF. CDR3 coding DNA: TGTGCCAGCAGCCCCGAGCAGGGTATCTCTGGAAACACCATATATTTT. This chain connects TRBV7-6 to TRBJ1-3; D may be TRBD1 (5 bases). Germline CDR1 reads SGHVS; CDR2 reads FNYEAQ. There are 16 residues in the CDR3. The V end lost 5 bases, the J end lost 0 bases, and 14 bases lay between the germline ends.

The chain uses TRBV19 and TRBJ1-1; D not certain. The CDR3 consists of 12 residues. CDR1 is LNHDA, CDR2 SQIVND, per germline (reference sequence). The V gene lost 10 bases and the J gene lost 2 bases, with 11 bases spanning the gap. DNA for the CDR3: TGTGCCACCCGGGATACTAACACTGAAGCTTTCTTT. Translating it yields CATRDTNTEAFF.

This chain links TRBV28 with TRBJ1-1; D is ambiguous. V was trimmed by 2 bases and J by 3 bases, leaving 16 bases between them. The CDR3 runs to 16 residues. Germline assignment: CDR1 MDHEN and CDR2 SYDVKM. The CDR3 DNA follows: TGTGCCAGCAGTTTAATCGGTGTCCGAGAGGACACTGAAGCTTTCTTT. This codes for CASSLIGVREDTEAFF.

The genes are TRBV27 and TRBJ2-7, with D perhaps matching TRBD2 (6 bases). The CDR3 is 13 amino acids. Trimming removed 3 bases from V and 4 bases from J, with 10 bases in between. Germline loops: CDR1 MNHEY, CDR2 SMNVEV (reference sequence). Here the CDR3 reads CASSLREGYEQYF. CDR3 in DNA: TGTGCCAGCAGTTTGCGGGAAGGATACGAGCAGTACTTC.

The chain carries TRBV7-8 and TRBJ2-5; possible D gene TRBD1, 6 bases. Germline V gene sequence: CDR1 SGHVS, CDR2 FQNEAQ. This CDR3 is 17 amino acids long. Trimming cost V 0 bases and J 0 bases, with 14 bases left between them. For the CDR3, the DNA is TGTGCCAGCAGCTTAGCGAATTTCTGGACAGACCAAGAGACCCAGTACTTC. Its protein product is CASSLANFWTDQETQYF.